These 23 T cell receptor beta chains were sequenced from one sample in a study of vaccination and CD4 T cells after COVID-19. For these TCRs, the target antigens are not known. Treatment denoted: roughly 10-day PBMC culture with coronavirus spike peptide pools or control peptides (ViraFEST assay). Scientists ran DNA taken from cultured CD4+ T cells through the Oncomine TCR Beta short-read assay for sequencing. TCRdb re-derived calls from the PCR reads in MiXCR, one entry per CDR3 protein. The table shows 7,900 or so distinct CDR3 sequences, with about 50% occurring only once. The sequenced sample was CD4+ T cells from blood, cultured in vitro. The origin of the receptors is a human donor who had recovered from COVID-19.

This clonotype has just a few counts. The V and J genes are TRBV20-1 and TRBJ1-5, with TRBD1 as a possible D gene (5 bases). This CDR3 is built from 13 residues. Germline V CDR1 and CDR2: DFQATT, SNEGSKA (reference sequence). V lost 3 bases, J lost 4 bases, and 10 bases lay in between. CDR3 nucleotides: TGCAGTGCTAGTCAGGGACCAAATCAGCCCCAGCATTTT. The encoded protein is CSASQGPNQPQHF.

This clonotype was recorded a few times. This CDR3 reads CAIERDSYNSPLHF. The CDR3 DNA reads as TGCGCCATTGAAAGAGACAGTTATAATTCACCCCTCCACTTT. The chain carries TRBV10-1 and TRBJ1-6; D is perhaps TRBD1 (5 bases). CDR1 and CDR2 from the germline V gene are WNHNN and SYGVQD (reference sequence). The CDR3 loop spans 14 amino acids. The V gene lost 10 bases and the J gene lost 4 bases, with 14 bases spanning the gap.

V gene TRBV5-1 combines with J gene TRBJ2-7; TRBD2 matches 7 bases. In germline, CDR1 is SGHRS, CDR2 YFSETQ. The CDR3 has 14 residues. V shed 4 bases, J shed 6 bases, and the junction held 10 bases outside the gene matches. The CDR3: CASSPGLRAGEQYF. CDR3 DNA: TGCGCCAGCAGCCCGGGACTACGGGCGGGCGAGCAGTACTTC.

The chain couples TRBV20-1 to TRBJ2-7, with a weak D call TRBD1 (5 bases). Germline lookup yields CDR1 DFQATT and CDR2 SNEGSKA (reference sequence). Between the trimmed V and J ends, which lost 6 bases and 3 bases, there was a span of 12 bases. The CDR3 is 12 amino acids. The CDR3 nucleotides read TGCAGTGCCACGGACACTAACTACGAGCAGTACTTC. Translating it yields CSATDTNYEQYF.

The rearrangement links TRBV3-1 to TRBJ2-5, with D possibly matching TRBD2 (5 bases). V was cut by 1 base and J by 7 bases, with 13 bases left in between. The length of the CDR3 is 14 residues. Germline assignment: CDR1 LGHDT and CDR2 YNNKEL (reference sequence). CDR3 residues: CASSQAHYRGTQYF. The DNA for the CDR3 is TGTGCCAGCAGCCAAGCCCACTACCGGGGGACCCAGTACTTC.

The CDR3 DNA is TGTGCCAGCAGTGATTCCCAGCGAGGTGGCAGGGGTCCGAAGACCCAGTACTTC. Translation: CASSDSQRGGRGPKTQYF. The genes are TRBV6-1 and TRBJ2-5; D perhaps matches TRBD1 (6 bases). The germline V gene has CDR1 MNHNS and CDR2 SASEGT. Trimming left V 3 bases short and J 6 bases short, with 26 bases between. The CDR3 spans 18 residues.

V and J are TRBV27 and TRBJ2-7, with 7 bases aligning to TRBD1. Germline V gene lookup returns CDR1 MNHEY and CDR2 SMNVEV (reference sequence). The V and J ends lost 4 bases and 5 bases, in that order; junction bases with no gene match: 5. This CDR3 spans 13 amino acids. The DNA of the CDR3 is TGTGCCAGCAGTTCGGACAGGAGCCACGAGCAGTACTTC. Translation gives CASSSDRSHEQYF.

This clonotype has only a few counts. The rearrangement uses TRBV5-4 and TRBJ1-1; D may be TRBD1 (6 bases). The CDR3 totals 13 residues. The ends were cut back, 3 bases at V and 1 base at J, with 7 bases in the middle. Germline CDR1 is SGHNT and CDR2 is YYREEE (reference sequence). The DNA for the CDR3 is TGTGCCAGCAGCTCGGGACAGAACACTGAAGCTTTCTTT. Its translation is CASSSGQNTEAFF. Based on the CDR3 plus reference TRBV5-4 and TRBJ1-1, the full variable domain is ETGVTQSPTHLIKTRGQQVTLRCSSQSGHNTVSWYQQALGQGPQFIFQYYREEENGRGNFPPRFSGLQFPNYSSELNVNALELDDSALYLCASSSGQNTEAFFGQGTRLTVV.

This clonotype occurred a few times. The chain recombines TRBV7-2 with TRBJ1-5; D gene unclear. The CDR3 loop spans 15 amino acids. Germline CDR1 SGHTA, CDR2 FQGNSA. With 1 base removed from V and 1 base from J, the gap between germline ends came to 8 bases. CDR3 bases: TGTGCCAGCAGCTTAGGGTTTGTCAGCAATCAGCCCCAGCATTTT. Translation: CASSLGFVSNQPQHF.

This chain links TRBV6-2 or TRBV6-3 with TRBJ2-5, with D tentatively TRBD1 (5 bases). Germline assignment: CDR1 MNHEY and CDR2 SVGEGT. The length of the CDR3 is 12 residues. V was trimmed by 2 bases and J by 4 bases, leaving 5 bases between them. Here the CDR3 DNA reads TGTGCCAGCAGTTACAGGGGAGAGACCCAGTACTTC. Translated: CASSYRGETQYF.

The chain uses TRBV19 and TRBJ2-1, with D maybe TRBD1 (6 bases). V dropped 5 bases and J dropped 4 bases, with 12 bases sitting between them. The CDR3 is made up of 14 amino acids. CDR1 and CDR2 from the germline V gene are LNHDA and SQIVND (reference sequence). In nucleotides, the CDR3 is TGTGCCAGTAGTGGTGTAGGACAGTACAATGAGCAGTTCTTC. It translates to CASSGVGQYNEQFF. The full variable domain, its missing parts supplied by reference TRBV19 and TRBJ2-1, is DGGITQSPKYLFRKEGQNVTLSCEQNLNHDAMYWYRQDPGQGLRLIYYSQIVNDFQKGDIAEGYSVSREKKESFPLTVTSAQKNPTAFYLCASSGVGQYNEQFFGPGTRLTVL.

The V call is TRBV2, the J call TRBJ2-7, with 7 bases fitting TRBD1. Trimming at V came to 8 bases and at J to 5 bases, leaving 12 bases not matched to a gene. Germline-derived CDR1 and CDR2 are SNHLY and FYNNEI. CDR3 length: 14 residues. CDR3: CASVKRGQFDEQYF. Written as DNA, the CDR3 is TGTGCCAGCGTAAAGAGGGGACAGTTCGACGAGCAGTACTTC.

The J gene is TRBJ1-1, the V gene TRBV10-3; 10 nucleotides agree with TRBD1. Germline assignment: CDR1 ENHRY and CDR2 SYGVKD. V shed 8 bases, J shed 0 bases, and the junction held 6 bases outside the gene matches. This CDR3 has 15 amino acids. Written as DNA, the CDR3 is TGTGCCATCGGACAGGGGGATGTAATGAACACTGAAGCTTTCTTT. The encoded protein is CAIGQGDVMNTEAFF.

This clonotype occurred a few times. V is TRBV20-1 and J is TRBJ2-1; 11 bases match TRBD2. The J segment lost 4 bases and the V segment lost 4 bases, leaving 6 bases of the junction unmatched. The CDR3 is made up of 15 amino acids. Germline V gene lookup returns CDR1 DFQATT and CDR2 SNEGSKA (reference sequence). The CDR3 protein is CSANPGTSGYNEQFF. CDR3 in DNA: TGCAGTGCTAACCCCGGGACTAGCGGATACAATGAGCAGTTCTTC.

The chain recombines TRBV5-6 with TRBJ2-3; no definite D call. CDR1 and CDR2 (germline): SGHDT, YYEEEE. The CDR3 is made up of 14 amino acids. V lost 3 bases to trimming and J lost 0 bases, with 8 bases between them. Written as DNA, the CDR3 is TGTGCCAGCAGCTCGGCATTGAGCACAGATACGCAGTATTTT. This codes for CASSSALSTDTQYF.

The V and J genes are TRBV7-2 and TRBJ2-2; possibly TRBD1 for D (5 bases). CDR3 length equals 14 residues. Germline CDR1 and CDR2: SGHTA and FQGNSA. Trimming removed 3 bases from V and 6 bases from J, with 11 bases in between. For the CDR3, the DNA is TGTGCCAGCAGCTTGACAGTTATCCCCGGGGAGCTGTTTTTT. Its translation is CASSLTVIPGELFF.

The sample holds a few counts of this clonotype. This chain uses TRBV20-1 with TRBJ2-3; D is unresolved. Trimming stripped 5 bases from V and 1 base from J, with 13 bases between. CDR3 length equals 14 residues. Germline CDR1 DFQATT, CDR2 SNEGSKA (reference sequence). CDR3 bases: TGCAGTGCTTCCACGCGCTCTGGCACAGATACGCAGTATTTT. Translated, it gives CSASTRSGTDTQYF.

The rearrangement joins TRBV12-3 or TRBV12-4 to TRBJ2-3, with 11 bases matching TRBD2. The V segment lost 7 bases and the J segment 0 bases; nucleotides outside the gene matches: 3. This CDR3 has 15 amino acids. In DNA, the CDR3 is TGTGCCAGCAACATAGCGGGGGGGAGCACAGATACGCAGTATTTT. Protein: CASNIAGGSTDTQYF.

This clonotype was seen just once. This chain joins TRBV7-2 and TRBJ1-5; D possibly corresponds to TRBD1 (5 bases). V lost 5 bases, J lost 6 bases, and 14 bases lay in between. The CDR3 has 14 residues. Germline V lookup: CDR1 SGHTA, CDR2 FQGNSA. CDR3 bases: TGTGCCAGCAGCCCCCAAGGGGAGGGTCAGCCCCAGCATTTT. It translates to CASSPQGEGQPQHF.

The chain combines TRBV25-1 with TRBJ1-5; D is perhaps TRBD1 (5 bases). This CDR3 region has 14 residues. V shed 5 bases and J shed 1 base, with 9 bases lying between them. CDR1 MGHDK and CDR2 SYGVNS come from the germline V gene. The CDR3 bases are TGTGCCAGCAGTCACCGACAGAGCAATCAGCCCCAGCATTTT. Amino acids: CASSHRQSNQPQHF.

This clonotype counts as medium-sized (0.01 to 0.1%). The V gene is TRBV11-2, the J gene TRBJ2-1; 8 bases are a match to TRBD1. The length of the CDR3 is 15 residues. Trimming took 3 bases from V and 0 from J; bases not matched to a gene: 1. Germline V gives CDR1 SGHAT, CDR2 FQNNGV. This chain's CDR3 is CASSFDRGSYNEQFF. CDR3 coding DNA: TGTGCCAGCAGCTTTGACAGGGGCTCCTACAATGAGCAGTTCTTC. Drawing the rest from reference TRBV11-2 and TRBJ2-1, the complete variable domain is EAGVAQSPRYKIIEKRQSVAFWCNPISGHATLYWYQQILGQGPKLLIQFQNNGVVDDSQLPKDRFSAERLKGVDSTLKIQPAKLEDSAVYLCASSFDRGSYNEQFFGPGTRLTVL.

The rearrangement uses TRBV9 and TRBJ2-7; 7 bases are shared with TRBD2. The CDR3 is 14 residues long. Germline lookup yields CDR1 SGDLS and CDR2 YYNGEE. J lost 1 base, V lost 4 bases, and 5 bases had no gene match. For the CDR3, the DNA is TGTGCCAGCAGCTCCGGGACTATGTCCTACGAGCAGTACTTC. This gives the protein CASSSGTMSYEQYF.

This clonotype was picked up a small number of times. J is TRBJ1-2 and V is TRBV19; D uncertain. With 7 bases removed from V and 8 bases from J, the gap between germline ends came to 23 bases. CDR1 and CDR2 from the germline V gene are LNHDA and SQIVND (reference sequence). This CDR3 has 15 amino acids. The CDR3 loop reads CASTYSNSLPVGYTF. As DNA, the CDR3 is TGTGCCAGTACCTATTCAAATTCACTGCCGGTGGGCTACACCTTC.